The clone carrying this T cell receptor (beta chain) came up a few times. Its antigen is unidentified. The sample originates from a study of cytomegalovirus exposure and HLA in healthy donors. The overall study: The same platform was used for the 130 or so validation repertoires as for the approximately 610 first-cohort repertoires, as reported in a later analysis. The study, taken as a whole, reports: The majority of TCR sequences were rare, yet some public TCRs appeared in many donors. The authors enumerated roughly 160 TCR beta chains as linked to cytomegalovirus. One later analysis, an examination of the 120 validation repertoires, found that first-cohort TCR clusters tended to co-occur in them.

The repertoire was sequenced with immunoSEQ multiplex PCR; TCRdb's copy has only in-frame clones and lacks some. This sample has around 150,000 clones, with about 89% found just once. Germline V gene lookup returns CDR1 SNHLY and CDR2 FYNNEI. Trimming removed 6 bases at V and 7 bases at J, with 19 bases between. The CDR3 extends over 15 amino acids. The chain couples TRBV2 to TRBJ1-5, with D possibly being TRBD1 (5 bases). This clonotype originated in a woman between 18 and 29 years old in good health and CMV-seropositive. The sequencing input was PBMCs. For the CDR3, the DNA is TGTGCCAGCAGACCCGACAGCCCGGTCGGACAGCCCCAGCATTTT. This codes for CASRPDSPVGQPQHF.